This record concerns one T cell receptor beta chain sequence. Its matching antigen is unknown. The germline CDR1 and CDR2 sequences are SGHTA and FQGNSA. This CDR3 is 15 amino acids long. J gave up 3 bases and V 3 bases, and 4 bases lay outside the gene matches. The data stem from a study of blood T cells in healthy people across ages. Study-level results: A strong correlation between TCR beta diversity and naive T cell percentage was seen.

It was with a sample-barcoded 5' primer and a J-beta primer mix that a second PCR of roughly 7 to 12 cycles was run. Every molecule of cDNA carried a tag from a template-switch adaptor with 12 random nucleotides. TCRdb used MiXCR to reprocess the 5' RACE reads, holding one entry per CDR3 protein. The sample carries 650,000 to 1,000,000 distinct CDR3 sequences, around half recorded once. The rearrangement links TRBV7-2 to TRBJ1-1; 10 bases line up with TRBD1. Sequenced: blood. The receptor's source is a man aged 80 or over in good health. CDR3 region: CASSFDGTGDTEAFF. The CDR3 DNA is TGTGCCAGCAGCTTCGACGGGACAGGGGACACTGAAGCTTTCTTT.